Following are 19 T cell receptor beta chains from one sample sequenced in a study of blood T cell repertoires in COVID-19. Sequencing used immunoSEQ multiplex PCR; TCRdb keeps in-frame clones, though not all of them. In the table there are some 70,000 clones, approximately 92% of which are singletons. The sequenced material came from peripheral blood. All receptors derive from a man aged 50 or older with acute or convalescent COVID-19.

V and J are TRBV7-9 and TRBJ1-3, with D possibly matching TRBD1 (5 bases). CDR3 length: 15 amino acids. Trimming left V 3 bases short and J 0 bases short, with 9 bases between. The germline V gene has CDR1 SEHNR and CDR2 FQNEAQ (reference sequence). CDR3 sequence reads: CASSFQGRSGNTIYF. The CDR3 DNA is TGTGCCAGCAGCTTTCAGGGTCGCTCTGGAAACACCATATATTTT.

V gene TRBV24-1 combines with J gene TRBJ2-1; 8 bases fit TRBD1. Looked up from germline, CDR1 is KGHDR and CDR2 is SFDVKD. This CDR3 is built from 14 residues. V gave up 4 bases and J gave up 8 bases; unmatched junction bases: 6. CDR3 residues: CATSETGVVDEQFF. In DNA, the CDR3 is TGTGCCACCAGTGAGACAGGGGTTGTCGATGAGCAGTTCTTC.

This chain joins TRBV5-1 and TRBJ2-3, with D possibly matching TRBD2 (5 bases). CDR3 length: 13 amino acids. The germline CDR1 and CDR2 sequences are SGHRS and YFSETQ. Trimming pared 2 bases from V and 3 bases from J, leaving 7 bases between. The CDR3 nucleotides are TGCGCCAGCAGCTTCGGGATTACAGATACGCAGTATTTT. Translated: CASSFGITDTQYF. The variable domain in full, completed from reference TRBV5-1 and TRBJ2-3, reads KAGVTQTPRYLIKTRGQQVTLSCSPISGHRSVSWYQQTPGQGLQFLFEYFSETQRNKGNFPGRFSGRQFSNSRSEMNVSTLELGDSALYLCASSFGITDTQYFGPGTRLTVL.

The V and J genes are TRBV28 and TRBJ1-2; D is uncertain. The CDR3 has 14 residues. The germline gives CDR1 MDHEN, CDR2 SYDVKM. Deletions cut 4 bases from V and 8 bases from J, with 17 bases between. The CDR3 spells CASSSPGGEWGYTF. In DNA, the CDR3 is TGTGCCAGCAGTTCCCCGGGAGGAGAGTGGGGCTACACCTTC.

The chain carries TRBV19 and TRBJ1-3, with 7 bases that match TRBD1. The CDR3 sequence is 15 residues long. Trimming took 4 bases from V and 2 from J; bases not matched to a gene: 5. Germline V CDR1 and CDR2: LNHDA, SQIVND (reference sequence). CDR3 bases: TGTGCCAGTAGTAAACAGGGGACCCCTGGAAACACCATATATTTT. Protein product: CASSKQGTPGNTIYF. The full variable domain, with the rest looked up from reference TRBV19 and TRBJ1-3, is DGGITQSPKYLFRKEGQNVTLSCEQNLNHDAMYWYRQDPGQGLRLIYYSQIVNDFQKGDIAEGYSVSREKKESFPLTVTSAQKNPTAFYLCASSKQGTPGNTIYFGEGSWLTVV.

This clone was detected once. This chain links TRBV4-3 with TRBJ2-7; tentatively, D is TRBD1 (6 bases). Germline V gene data show CDR1 as LGHNA and CDR2 as YSLEER. The length of the CDR3 is 13 residues. V was trimmed by 4 bases and J by 2 bases, leaving 9 bases between them. CDR3 nucleotide sequence: TGCGCCAGCAGCCCCGGACAGCCCTACGAGCAGTACTTC. Translated, it gives CASSPGQPYEQYF.

The V gene is TRBV12-3 or TRBV12-4, the J gene TRBJ2-7, with 9 bases aligning to TRBD1. V was pared by 3 bases and J by 12 bases, with 9 bases of the junction left unmatched. This CDR3 region has 13 residues. CDR3 nucleotide sequence: TGTGCCAGCAGTTTGTCGACAGGGGGAAATCCGTACTTC. Protein sequence: CASSLSTGGNPYF.

The chain's CDR3 is CASSEEALWRVEAFF. CDR3 bases: TGTGCCAGCAGTGAAGAGGCCCTTTGGCGGGTCGAAGCTTTCTTT. The chain employs TRBV2 and TRBJ1-1, with unresolved D. The ends were cut back, 1 base at V and 8 bases at J, with 17 bases in the middle. The CDR3 is 15 residues long. From germline, CDR1 is SNHLY and CDR2 FYNNEI.

This chain links TRBV28 with TRBJ1-4; 7 positions agree with TRBD1. The CDR3 runs to 13 residues. Germline V gene sequence: CDR1 MDHEN, CDR2 SYDVKM. V trimming: 7 bases; J trimming: 8 bases; junction bases outside the gene matches: 7. The CDR3 loop is CASIKGAGEKLFF. In nucleotides, the CDR3 is TGTGCCAGCATTAAGGGGGCGGGGGAAAAACTGTTTTTT.

The CDR3 is CASSSLRVQPQHF. DNA for the CDR3: TGTGCCAGTAGTTCACTCAGGGTTCAGCCCCAGCATTTT. The chain couples TRBV19 to TRBJ1-5; D possibly corresponds to TRBD1 (5 bases). CDR3 length: 13 residues. V was cut by 5 bases and J by 6 bases, with 11 bases left in between. Germline V gene sequence: CDR1 LNHDA, CDR2 SQIVND (reference sequence).

The chain has TRBV6-2 or TRBV6-3 and TRBJ1-5, with TRBD1 as a possible D gene (6 bases). The CDR3 runs to 14 residues. Germline V gene data show CDR1 as MNHEY and CDR2 as SVGEGT. V lost 5 bases, J lost 7 bases, and 15 bases lay in between. CDR3 in amino acids: CASSTGTSNQPQHF. The CDR3 nucleotides are TGTGCCAGCAGTACAGGGACAAGTAACCAGCCCCAGCATTTT.

As for this clone: The junction departs from germline at one end; a sequencing error may be responsible. The chain is built from TRBV7-8 and TRBJ2-1; TRBD2 agrees at 7 bases. This CDR3 has 12 amino acids. Germline V gene data show CDR1 as SGHVS and CDR2 as FQNEAQ. CDR3 residues: CASSRGEGRTLF. CDR3 DNA sequence: TGTGCCAGCAGCCGGGGGGAGGGAAGGACGCTCTTC.

V gene TRBV18 combines with J gene TRBJ2-3; 8 bases fit TRBD2. The CDR3 length is 18 residues. The V gene end was trimmed by 0 bases and the J gene end by 6 bases; junction bases not matched to a gene: 14. Germline V gene lookup returns CDR1 KGHSH and CDR2 LQKENI. The CDR3 DNA is TGTGCCAGCTCACCACCGGGACGGGAGGGCCCCGCGCTGGATACGCAGTATTTT. This gives the protein CASSPPGREGPALDTQYF.

The V gene is TRBV7-2, the J gene TRBJ2-5; D is ambiguous. Germline V gene lookup returns CDR1 SGHTA and CDR2 FQGNSA. The CDR3 runs 13 residues. V shed 1 base and J shed 3 bases, with 6 bases lying between them. The CDR3 protein is CASSLELKETQYF. DNA of the CDR3: TGTGCCAGCAGCTTAGAATTAAAAGAGACCCAGTACTTC.

The chain combines TRBV7-9 with TRBJ2-2; TRBD1 agrees at 9 bases. V shed 2 bases, J shed 4 bases, and the junction held 5 bases outside the gene matches. CDR1 and CDR2 (germline): SEHNR, FQNEAQ (reference sequence). This CDR3 region has 16 residues. The CDR3 is CASSLRQGEGTGELFF. In DNA form, the CDR3 reads TGTGCCAGCAGCTTAAGACAGGGGGAAGGCACCGGGGAGCTGTTTTTT.

The chain is built from TRBV6-2 or TRBV6-3 and TRBJ1-1; a weak D match, TRBD1 (5 bases). The CDR3 is 12 residues long. Germline values: CDR1 MNHEY, CDR2 SVGEGT. V lost 6 bases and J 7 bases, leaving 12 bases between the germline ends. The DNA of the CDR3 is TGTGCCAGCAGCCGTAGACAGATTGAAGCTTTCTTT. It codes for CASSRRQIEAFF.

The genes are TRBV19 and TRBJ2-3, with D unclear. CDR3 length equals 15 residues. Germline V gene data show CDR1 as LNHDA and CDR2 as SQIVND (reference sequence). Trimming pared 9 bases from V and 5 bases from J, leaving 21 bases between. The CDR3: CASSSTELPQDTQYF. CDR3 DNA: TGTGCCAGCTCCTCGACGGAGCTCCCCCAAGATACGCAGTATTTT.

The J gene is TRBJ1-6, the V gene TRBV27; D perhaps matches TRBD1 (6 bases). The V and J ends lost 7 bases and 7 bases respectively, with 17 bases between them. This CDR3 region has 15 residues. Germline loops: CDR1 MNHEY, CDR2 SMNVEV (reference sequence). CDR3 protein: CASTKTGQRNSPLHF. Here the CDR3 DNA reads TGTGCCAGCACCAAAACGGGACAACGGAATTCACCCCTCCACTTT.

The gene calls are TRBV21-1 and TRBJ1-2; the table names TRBD1, a call not compared with the DNA. TRBV21-1 is tagged as a pseudogene. The CDR3 is 19 residues long. Written as DNA, the CDR3 is TGTGCCAGCAGCAAACGAGGGGGCAGGAGGGGGCAAGCTAACTATGGCTACACCTTC. It codes for CASSKRGGRRGQANYGYTF.